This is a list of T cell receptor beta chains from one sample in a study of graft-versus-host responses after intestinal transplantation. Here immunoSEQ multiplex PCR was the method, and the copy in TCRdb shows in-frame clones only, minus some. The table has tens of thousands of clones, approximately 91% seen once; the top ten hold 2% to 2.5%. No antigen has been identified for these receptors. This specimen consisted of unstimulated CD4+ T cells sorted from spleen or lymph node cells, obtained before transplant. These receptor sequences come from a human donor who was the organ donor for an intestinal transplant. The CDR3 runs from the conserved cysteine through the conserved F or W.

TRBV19 CASSIGQANTEAFF
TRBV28 CASSGGAVHPSVDNEQFF
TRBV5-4 CASSGMDTYNEQFF
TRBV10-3 CAISAGEKLFF
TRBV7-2 CASSLESWGGNTEAFF
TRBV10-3 CAIRTGDHDEQFF
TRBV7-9 CASRSPQGANTEAFF
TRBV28 CASRWTGSTDTQYF
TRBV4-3 CASSQGAGLSSYEQYF
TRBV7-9 CASSLTDTQYF
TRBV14 CASSNRAGDSYEQYF
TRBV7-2 CASSSLGLAVGDTQYF
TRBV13 CASSLTFTFYGYTF
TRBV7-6 CASSFAGPSSYNEQFF
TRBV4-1 CASSQEGSRSNQPQHF
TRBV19 CASSTGGLPDTQYF
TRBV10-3 CASGTSGYSQETQYF
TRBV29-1 CSVAGDRRSYEQYF
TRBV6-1 CASSAQYYNEQFF
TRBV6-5 CASRTGGGYTF
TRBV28 CASSRLQGTGGLEQYF
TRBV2 CASSYASGNTEAFF
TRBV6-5 CASSEIAGVDEQYF
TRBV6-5 CASSPSGTDTQYF
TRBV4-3 CASSPAVGYGYTF
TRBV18 CASSPGLAGDNEQYF
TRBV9 CASSVRLAGEQYF
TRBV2 CASSESRTGGRVLSQPQHF
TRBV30 CAFLSGREYTGELFF
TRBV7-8 CASSFRGYEQYF
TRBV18 CASSPRRGDEDEQFF
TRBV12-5 CACTGVTGELFF
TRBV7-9 CASSLQEGYRTDTQYF
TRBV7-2 CASSSRGIAAAGGANVLTF
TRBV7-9 CASSLAGTSGDTQYF
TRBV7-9 CASSLVGQNTEAFF
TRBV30 CAWAPLDRGSTEAFF
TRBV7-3 CASSLTRNNEQFF
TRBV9 CASSVGPDAGGLAGGLSYEQYF
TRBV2 CASEGVGLAKNIQYF
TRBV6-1 CASSTRDRGVNEQFF
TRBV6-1 CASGRFRFF